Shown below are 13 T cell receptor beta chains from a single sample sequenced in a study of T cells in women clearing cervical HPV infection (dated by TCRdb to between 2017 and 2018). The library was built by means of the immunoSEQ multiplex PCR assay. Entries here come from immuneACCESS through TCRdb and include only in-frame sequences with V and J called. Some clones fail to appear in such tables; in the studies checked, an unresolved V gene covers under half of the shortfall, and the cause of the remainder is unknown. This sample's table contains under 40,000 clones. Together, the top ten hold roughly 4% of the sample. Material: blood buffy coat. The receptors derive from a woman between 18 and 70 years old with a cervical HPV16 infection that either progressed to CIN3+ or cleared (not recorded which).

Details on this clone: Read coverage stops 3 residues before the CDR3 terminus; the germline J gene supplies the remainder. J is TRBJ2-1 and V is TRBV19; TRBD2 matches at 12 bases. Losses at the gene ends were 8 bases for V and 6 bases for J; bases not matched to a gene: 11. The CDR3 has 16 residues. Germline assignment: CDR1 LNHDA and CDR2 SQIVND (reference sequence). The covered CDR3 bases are TGTGCCAGTGGCACGACTAGCGGGAGTACGGGCAATGAG. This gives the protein CASGTTSGSTGNE. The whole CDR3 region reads CASGTTSGSTGNEQFF.

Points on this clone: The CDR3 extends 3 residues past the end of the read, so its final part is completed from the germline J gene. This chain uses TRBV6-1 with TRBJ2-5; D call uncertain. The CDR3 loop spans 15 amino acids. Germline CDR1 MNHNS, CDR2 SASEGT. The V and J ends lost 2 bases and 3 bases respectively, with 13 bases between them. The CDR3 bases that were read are TGTGCCAGCAGTGAAAACTACCTCATAGAAGAGACC. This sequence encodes CASSENYLIEET. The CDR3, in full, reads CASSENYLIEETQYF.

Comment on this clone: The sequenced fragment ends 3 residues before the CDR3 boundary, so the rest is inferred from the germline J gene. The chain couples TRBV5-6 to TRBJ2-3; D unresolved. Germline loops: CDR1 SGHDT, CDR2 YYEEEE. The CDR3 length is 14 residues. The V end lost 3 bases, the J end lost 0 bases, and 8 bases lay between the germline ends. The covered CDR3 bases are TGTGCCAGCAGCTCCTCGAGCAGCACAGATACG. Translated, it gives CASSSSSSTDT. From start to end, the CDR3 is CASSSSSSTDTQYF.

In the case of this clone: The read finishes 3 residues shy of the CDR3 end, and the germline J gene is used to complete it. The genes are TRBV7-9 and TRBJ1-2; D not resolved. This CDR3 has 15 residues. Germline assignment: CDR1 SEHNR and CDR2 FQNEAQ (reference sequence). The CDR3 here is CASSVSGSSYNDYTF. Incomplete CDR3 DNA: TGTGCCAGCAGCGTAAGCGGAAGCTCCTACAATGAC.

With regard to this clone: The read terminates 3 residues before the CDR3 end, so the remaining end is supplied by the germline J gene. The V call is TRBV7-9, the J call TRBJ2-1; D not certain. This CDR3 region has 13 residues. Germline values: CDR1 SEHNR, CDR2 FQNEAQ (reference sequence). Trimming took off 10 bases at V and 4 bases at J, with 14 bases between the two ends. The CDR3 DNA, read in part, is TGTGCCACCCAAGCGAGAGATTACAATGAG. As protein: CATQARDYNE. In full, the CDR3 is CATQARDYNEQFF.

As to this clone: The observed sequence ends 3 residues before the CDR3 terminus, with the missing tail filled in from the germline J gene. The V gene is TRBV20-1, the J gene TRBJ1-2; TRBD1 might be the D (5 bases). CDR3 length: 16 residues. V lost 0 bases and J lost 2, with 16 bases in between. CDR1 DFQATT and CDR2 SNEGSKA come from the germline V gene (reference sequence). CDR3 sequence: CSARDLISGGNYGYTF. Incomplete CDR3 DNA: TGCAGTGCTAGAGATCTAATTTCTGGGGGGAACTATGGC.

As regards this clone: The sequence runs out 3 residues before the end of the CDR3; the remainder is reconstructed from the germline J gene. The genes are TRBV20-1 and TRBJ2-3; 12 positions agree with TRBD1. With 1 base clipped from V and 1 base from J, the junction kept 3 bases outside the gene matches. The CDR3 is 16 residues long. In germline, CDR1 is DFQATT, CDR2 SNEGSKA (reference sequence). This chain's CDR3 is CSARVGDRGRTDTQYF. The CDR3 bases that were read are TGCAGTGCTAGAGTAGGGGACAGGGGGCGCACAGATACG.

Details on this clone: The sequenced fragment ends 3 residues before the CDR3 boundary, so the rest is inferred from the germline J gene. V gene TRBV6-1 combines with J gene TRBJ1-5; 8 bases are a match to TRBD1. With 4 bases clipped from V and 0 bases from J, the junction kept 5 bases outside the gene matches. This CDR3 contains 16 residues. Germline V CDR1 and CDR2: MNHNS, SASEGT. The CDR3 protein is CASSAQGESSNQPQHF. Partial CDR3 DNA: TGTGCCAGCAGTGCACAGGGGGAGAGTAGCAATCAGCCC.

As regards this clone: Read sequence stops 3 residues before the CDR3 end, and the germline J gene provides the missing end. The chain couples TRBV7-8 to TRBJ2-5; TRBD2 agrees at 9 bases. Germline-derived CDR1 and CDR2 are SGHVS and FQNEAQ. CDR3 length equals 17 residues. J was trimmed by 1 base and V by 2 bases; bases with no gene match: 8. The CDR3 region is CASSLNGASGIQETQYF. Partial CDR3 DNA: TGTGCCAGCAGCTTAAACGGAGCTAGCGGGATCCAAGAGACC.

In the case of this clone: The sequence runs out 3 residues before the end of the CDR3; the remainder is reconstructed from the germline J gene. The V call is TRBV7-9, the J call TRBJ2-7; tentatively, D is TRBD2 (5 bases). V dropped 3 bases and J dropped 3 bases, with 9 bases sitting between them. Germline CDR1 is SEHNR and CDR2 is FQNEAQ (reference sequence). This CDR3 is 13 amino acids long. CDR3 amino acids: CASSLAGGYEQYF. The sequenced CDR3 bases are TGTGCCAGCAGCTTGGCGGGCGGCTACGAG.

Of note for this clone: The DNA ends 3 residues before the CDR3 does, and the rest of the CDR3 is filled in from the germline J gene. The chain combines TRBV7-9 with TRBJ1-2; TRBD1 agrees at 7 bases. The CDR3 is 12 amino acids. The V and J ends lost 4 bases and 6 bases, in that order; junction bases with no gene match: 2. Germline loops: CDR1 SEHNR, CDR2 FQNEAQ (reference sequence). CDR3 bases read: TGTGCCAGCAGCTCTACAGGGGATGGC. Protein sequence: CASSSTGDG. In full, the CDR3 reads CASSSTGDGYTF.

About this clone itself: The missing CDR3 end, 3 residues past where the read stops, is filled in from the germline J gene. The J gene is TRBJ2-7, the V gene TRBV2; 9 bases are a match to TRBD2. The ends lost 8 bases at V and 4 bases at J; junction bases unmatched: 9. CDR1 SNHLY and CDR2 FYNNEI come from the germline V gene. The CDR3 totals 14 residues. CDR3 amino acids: CASRLTSGVYEQYF. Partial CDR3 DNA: TGTGCCAGCCGACTGACTAGCGGCGTTTACGAG. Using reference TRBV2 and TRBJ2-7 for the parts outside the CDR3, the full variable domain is EPEVTQTPSHQVTQMGQEVILRCVPISNHLYFYWYRQILGQKVEFLVSFYNNEISEKSEIFDDQFSVERPDGSNFTLKIRSTKLEDSAMYFCASRLTSGVYEQYFGPGTRLTVT.

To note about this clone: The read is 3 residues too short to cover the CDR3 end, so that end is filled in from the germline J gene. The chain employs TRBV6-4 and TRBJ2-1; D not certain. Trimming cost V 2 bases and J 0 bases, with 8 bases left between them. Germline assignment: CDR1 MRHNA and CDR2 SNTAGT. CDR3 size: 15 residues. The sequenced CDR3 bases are TGTGCCAGCAGTGACGATCCCAGCTCCTACAATGAG. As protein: CASSDDPSSYNE. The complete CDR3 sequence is CASSDDPSSYNEQFF.